The entry below describes one TCR beta chain. The data were obtained in a study of blood T cell repertoires in COVID-19. Turning to the study itself: PBMCs, B-cell-depleted T cells, or T cells provided the cDNA or gDNA that made up the material.

In the original workflow: Reference gene primer amplification gave nucleated cell count estimates. Produced via immunoSEQ multiplex PCR; TCRdb's table is partial and in-frame only. That table furnishes V, J and clone size, whereas the DNA furnished D and trimming. The table has tens of thousands of clones, about nine tenths seen once. Per germline, CDR1 WSHSY and CDR2 SAAADI. The CDR3 is 15 amino acids. V was pared by 7 bases and J by 4 bases, with 8 bases of the junction left unmatched. The TCR comes from a human donor in a cohort sampled during active COVID-19. The chain uses TRBV10-2 and TRBJ2-1, with TRBD2 matching 9 bases. Sequenced: peripheral blood. Here the CDR3 reads CASKRAGGNYNEQFF. The CDR3 nucleotides are TGCGCCAGCAAGCGTGCGGGAGGGAATTACAATGAGCAGTTCTTC.